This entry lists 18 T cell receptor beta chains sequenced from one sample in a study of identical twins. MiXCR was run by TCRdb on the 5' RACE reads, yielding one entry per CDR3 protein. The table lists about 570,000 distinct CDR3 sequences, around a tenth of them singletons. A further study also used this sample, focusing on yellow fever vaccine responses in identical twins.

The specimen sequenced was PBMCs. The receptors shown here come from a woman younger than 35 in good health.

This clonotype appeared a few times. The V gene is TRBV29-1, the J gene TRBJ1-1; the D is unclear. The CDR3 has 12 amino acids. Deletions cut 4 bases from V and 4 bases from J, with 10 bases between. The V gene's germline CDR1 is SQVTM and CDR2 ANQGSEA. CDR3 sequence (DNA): TGCAGCGTTGTGCAGGATGGCACTGAAGCTTTCTTT. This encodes CSVVQDGTEAFF.

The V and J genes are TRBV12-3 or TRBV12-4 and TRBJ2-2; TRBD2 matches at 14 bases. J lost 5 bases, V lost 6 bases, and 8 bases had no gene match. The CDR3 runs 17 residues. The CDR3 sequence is CASSKGLAGVGTGELFF. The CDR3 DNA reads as TGTGCCAGCAGCAAGGGACTAGCGGGAGTTGGGACCGGGGAGCTGTTTTTT.

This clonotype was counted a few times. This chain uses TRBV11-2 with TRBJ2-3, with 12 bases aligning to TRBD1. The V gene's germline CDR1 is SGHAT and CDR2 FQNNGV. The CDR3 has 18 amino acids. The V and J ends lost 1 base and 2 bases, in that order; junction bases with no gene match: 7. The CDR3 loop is CASSLGGTGGGFTDTQYF. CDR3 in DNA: TGTGCCAGCAGCTTAGGGGGGACAGGGGGCGGCTTCACAGATACGCAGTATTTT.

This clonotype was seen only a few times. The DNA for the CDR3 is TGTGCCAGCAGTTACAAGGGTCTGAGCTACGAGCAGTACTTC. Translated, it gives CASSYKGLSYEQYF. This rearrangement joins TRBV6-2 or TRBV6-3 to TRBJ2-7; D is unclear. The CDR3 consists of 14 residues. Germline assignment: CDR1 MNHEY and CDR2 SVGEGT. Trimming stripped 2 bases from V and 3 bases from J, with 11 bases between.

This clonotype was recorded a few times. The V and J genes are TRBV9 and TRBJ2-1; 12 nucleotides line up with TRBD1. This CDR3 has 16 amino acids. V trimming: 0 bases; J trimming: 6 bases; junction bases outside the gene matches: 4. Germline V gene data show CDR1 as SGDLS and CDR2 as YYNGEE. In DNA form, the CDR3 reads TGTGCCAGCAGCGTAGTCGGGACAGGGGGCTTCAATGAGCAGTTCTTC. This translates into CASSVVGTGGFNEQFF.

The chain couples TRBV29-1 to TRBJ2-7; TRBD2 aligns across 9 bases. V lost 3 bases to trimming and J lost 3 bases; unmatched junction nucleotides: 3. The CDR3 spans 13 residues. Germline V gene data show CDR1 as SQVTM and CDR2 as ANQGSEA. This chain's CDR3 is CSVESSGDYEQYF. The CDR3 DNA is TGCAGCGTTGAGTCTAGCGGGGACTACGAGCAGTACTTC.

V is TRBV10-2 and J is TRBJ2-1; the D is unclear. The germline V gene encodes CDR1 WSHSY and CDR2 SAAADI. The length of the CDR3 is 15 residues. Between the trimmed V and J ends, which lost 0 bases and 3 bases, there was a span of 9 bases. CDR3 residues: CASSESNSYYNEQFF. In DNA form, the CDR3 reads TGCGCCAGCAGTGAGTCAAACAGTTACTACAATGAGCAGTTCTTC.

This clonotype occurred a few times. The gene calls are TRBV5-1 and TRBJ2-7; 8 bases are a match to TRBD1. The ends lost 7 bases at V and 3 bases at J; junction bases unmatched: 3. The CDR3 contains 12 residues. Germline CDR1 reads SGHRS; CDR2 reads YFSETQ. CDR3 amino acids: CASGDRGYEQYF. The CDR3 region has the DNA TGCGCCAGCGGAGACAGGGGCTACGAGCAGTACTTC. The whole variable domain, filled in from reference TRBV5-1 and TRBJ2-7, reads KAGVTQTPRYLIKTRGQQVTLSCSPISGHRSVSWYQQTPGQGLQFLFEYFSETQRNKGNFPGRFSGRQFSNSRSEMNVSTLELGDSALYLCASGDRGYEQYFGPGTRLTVT.

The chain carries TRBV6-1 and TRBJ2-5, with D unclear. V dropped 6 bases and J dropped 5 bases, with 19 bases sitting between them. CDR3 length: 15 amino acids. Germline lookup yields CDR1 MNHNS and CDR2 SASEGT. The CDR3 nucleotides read TGTGCCAGCAGCCCAAGGGATGCTCTGTTGGAGACCCAGTACTTC. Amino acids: CASSPRDALLETQYF.

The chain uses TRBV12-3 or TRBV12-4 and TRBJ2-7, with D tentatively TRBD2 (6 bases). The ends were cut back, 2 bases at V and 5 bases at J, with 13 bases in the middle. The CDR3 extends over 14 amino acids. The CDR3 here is CASSLMGGAHEQYF. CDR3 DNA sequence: TGTGCCAGCAGTTTAATGGGAGGAGCCCACGAGCAGTACTTC.

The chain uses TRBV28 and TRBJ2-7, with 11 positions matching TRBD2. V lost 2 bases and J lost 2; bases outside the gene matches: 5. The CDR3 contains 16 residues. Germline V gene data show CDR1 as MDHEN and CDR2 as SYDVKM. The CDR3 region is CASSLLQLAGAYEQYF. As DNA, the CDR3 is TGTGCCAGCAGTTTACTACAACTAGCGGGGGCCTACGAGCAGTACTTC.

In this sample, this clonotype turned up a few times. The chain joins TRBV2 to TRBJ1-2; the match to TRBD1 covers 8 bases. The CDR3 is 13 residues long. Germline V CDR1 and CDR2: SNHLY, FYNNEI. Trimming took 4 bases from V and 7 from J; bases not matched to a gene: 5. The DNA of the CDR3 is TGTGCCAGCAGTGGACAGGGGAGGAGTGGCTACACCTTC. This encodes CASSGQGRSGYTF.

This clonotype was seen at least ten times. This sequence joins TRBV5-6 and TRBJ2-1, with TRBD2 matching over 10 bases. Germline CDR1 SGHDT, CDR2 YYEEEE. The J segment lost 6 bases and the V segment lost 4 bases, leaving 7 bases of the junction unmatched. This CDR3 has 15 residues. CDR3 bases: TGTGCCAGCAGCCGGAGCGGGGGGGGGTTCAATGAGCAGTTCTTC. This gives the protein CASSRSGGGFNEQFF.

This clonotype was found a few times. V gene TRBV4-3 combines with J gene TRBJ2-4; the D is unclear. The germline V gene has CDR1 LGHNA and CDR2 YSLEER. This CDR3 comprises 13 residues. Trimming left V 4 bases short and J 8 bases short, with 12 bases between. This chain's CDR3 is CASSPWAGDIQYF. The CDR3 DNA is TGCGCCAGCAGCCCCTGGGCAGGAGACATTCAGTACTTC.

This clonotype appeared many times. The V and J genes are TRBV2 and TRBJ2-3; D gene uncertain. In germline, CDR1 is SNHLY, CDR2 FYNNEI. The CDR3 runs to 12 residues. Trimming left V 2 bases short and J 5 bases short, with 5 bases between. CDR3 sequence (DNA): TGTGCCAGCAGTGAATTGGAAGATACGCAGTATTTT. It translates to CASSELEDTQYF.

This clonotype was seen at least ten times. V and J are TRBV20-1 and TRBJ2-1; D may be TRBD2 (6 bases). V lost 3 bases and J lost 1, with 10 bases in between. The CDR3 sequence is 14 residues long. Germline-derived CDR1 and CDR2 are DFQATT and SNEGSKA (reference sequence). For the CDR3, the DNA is TGCAGTGCTAGTCGTGGACTATCCTACAATGAGCAGTTCTTC. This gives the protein CSASRGLSYNEQFF.

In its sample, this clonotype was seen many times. CDR3 protein: CASTTRVSSGANVLTF. As DNA, the CDR3 is TGCGCCAGCACAACCCGGGTTAGCTCTGGGGCCAACGTCCTGACTTTC. V is TRBV10-2 and J is TRBJ2-6; D gene unclear. The CDR3 consists of 16 residues. With 7 bases removed from V and 0 bases from J, the gap between germline ends came to 13 bases. The germline CDR1 and CDR2 sequences are WSHSY and SAAADI.

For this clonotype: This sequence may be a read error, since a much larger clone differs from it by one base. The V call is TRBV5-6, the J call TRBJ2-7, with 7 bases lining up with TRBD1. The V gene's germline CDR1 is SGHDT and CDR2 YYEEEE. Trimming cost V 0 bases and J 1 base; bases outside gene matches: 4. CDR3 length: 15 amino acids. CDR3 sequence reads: CASSLAGQKSYEQYF. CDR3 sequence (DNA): TGTGCCAGCAGCTTGGCGGGACAGAAGTCCTACGAGCAGTACTTC.